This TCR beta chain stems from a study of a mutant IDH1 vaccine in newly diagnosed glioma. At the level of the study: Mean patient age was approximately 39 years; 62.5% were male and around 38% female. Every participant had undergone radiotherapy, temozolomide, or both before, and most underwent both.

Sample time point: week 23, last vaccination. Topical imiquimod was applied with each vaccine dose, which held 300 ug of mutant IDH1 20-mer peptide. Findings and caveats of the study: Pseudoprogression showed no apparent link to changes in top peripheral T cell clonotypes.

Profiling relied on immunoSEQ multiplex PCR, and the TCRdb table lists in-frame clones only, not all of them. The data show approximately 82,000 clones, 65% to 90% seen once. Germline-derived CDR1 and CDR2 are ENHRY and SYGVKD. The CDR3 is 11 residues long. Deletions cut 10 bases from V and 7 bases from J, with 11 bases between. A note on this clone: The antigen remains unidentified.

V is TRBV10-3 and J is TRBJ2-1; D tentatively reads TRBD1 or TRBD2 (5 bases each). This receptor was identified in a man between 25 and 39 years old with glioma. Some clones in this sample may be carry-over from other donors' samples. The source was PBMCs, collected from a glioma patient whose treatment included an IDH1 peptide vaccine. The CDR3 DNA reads TGTGCCACCAAGGGGACGAATGAGCAGTTCTTC. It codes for CATKGTNEQFF.